This T cell receptor (beta chain) was sequenced in a study of T cells in Graves' hyperthyroidism and ophthalmopathy. RNA transcripts were the template for amplifying TCR beta CDR3 regions. TCR CDR3 regions were first amplified by RT-PCR with HTBI primers. TCRdb redid the calling of the multiplex PCR reads with MiXCR, one entry per CDR3 protein. The data contain about 770,000 distinct CDR3 sequences, approximately 18% of them singletons. Study-level findings and limits: Most clonotypes that expanded in the thyroid above 0.001 also showed up in blood.

The ends were cut back, 5 bases at V and 7 bases at J, with 14 bases in the middle. CDR1 and CDR2 (germline): SGHAT, FQDESV (reference sequence). The CDR3 sequence is 13 residues long. This clonotype was found a few times. Its antigen remains unidentified. The sequenced sample consisted of blood. The chain combines TRBV11-1 with TRBJ1-1; maybe TRBD1 (5 bases). This receptor was obtained from a woman between 45 and 60 years old with Graves' hyperthyroidism that later progressed to Graves' ophthalmopathy. The CDR3 region has the DNA TGTGCCAGCAGCCTCCGGGGGTACTATGAAGCTTTCTTT. Its protein product is CASSLRGYYEAFF.